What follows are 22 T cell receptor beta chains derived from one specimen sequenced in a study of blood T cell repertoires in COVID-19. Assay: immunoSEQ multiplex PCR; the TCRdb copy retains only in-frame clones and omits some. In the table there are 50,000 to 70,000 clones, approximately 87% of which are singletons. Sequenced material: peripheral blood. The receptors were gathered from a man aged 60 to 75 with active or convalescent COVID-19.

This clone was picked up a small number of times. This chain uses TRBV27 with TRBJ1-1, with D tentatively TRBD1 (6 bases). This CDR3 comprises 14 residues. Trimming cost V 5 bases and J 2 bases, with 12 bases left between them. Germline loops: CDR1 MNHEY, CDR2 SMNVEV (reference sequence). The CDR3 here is CASSPRTDNTEAFF. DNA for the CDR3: TGTGCCAGCAGTCCGAGGACAGATAACACTGAAGCTTTCTTT.

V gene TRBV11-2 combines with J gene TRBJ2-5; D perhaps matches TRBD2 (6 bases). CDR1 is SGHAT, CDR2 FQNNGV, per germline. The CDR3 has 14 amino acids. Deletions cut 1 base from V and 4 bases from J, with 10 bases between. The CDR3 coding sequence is TGTGCCAGCAGCTTAGCCGGGGGTGGAGAGACCCAGTACTTC. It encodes CASSLAGGGETQYF. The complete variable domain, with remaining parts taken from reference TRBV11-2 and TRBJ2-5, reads EAGVAQSPRYKIIEKRQSVAFWCNPISGHATLYWYQQILGQGPKLLIQFQNNGVVDDSQLPKDRFSAERLKGVDSTLKIQPAKLEDSAVYLCASSLAGGGETQYFGPGTRLLVL.

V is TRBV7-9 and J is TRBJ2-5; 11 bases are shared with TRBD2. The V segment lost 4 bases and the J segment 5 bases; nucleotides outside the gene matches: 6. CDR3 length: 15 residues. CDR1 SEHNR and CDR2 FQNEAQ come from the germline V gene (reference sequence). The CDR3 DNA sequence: TGTGCCAGCAGCTGGGGACTAGCGGAGGGGGAGACCCAGTACTTC. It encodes CASSWGLAEGETQYF. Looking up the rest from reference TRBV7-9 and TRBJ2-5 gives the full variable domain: DTGVSQNPRHKITKRGQNVTFRCDPISEHNRLYWYRQTLGQGPEFLTYFQNEAQLEKSRLLSDRFSAERPKGSFSTLEIQRTEQGDSAMYLCASSWGLAEGETQYFGPGTRLLVL.

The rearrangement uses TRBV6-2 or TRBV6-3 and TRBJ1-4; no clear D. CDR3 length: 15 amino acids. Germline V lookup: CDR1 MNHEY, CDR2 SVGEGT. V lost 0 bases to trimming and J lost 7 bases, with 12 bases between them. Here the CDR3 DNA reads TGTGCCAGCAGTTACTCTGGCAGTGGCGGTGAAAAACTGTTTTTT. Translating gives CASSYSGSGGEKLFF.

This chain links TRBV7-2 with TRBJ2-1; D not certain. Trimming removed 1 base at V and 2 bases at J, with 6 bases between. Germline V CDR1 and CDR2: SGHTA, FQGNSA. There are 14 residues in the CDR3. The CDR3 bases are TGTGCCAGCAGCTTAGACTACGCCTACAATGAGCAGTTCTTC. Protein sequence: CASSLDYAYNEQFF.

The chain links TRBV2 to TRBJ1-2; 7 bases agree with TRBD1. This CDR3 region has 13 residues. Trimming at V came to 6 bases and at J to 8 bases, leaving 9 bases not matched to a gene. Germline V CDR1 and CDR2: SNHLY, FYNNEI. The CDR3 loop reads CASSDRDARGYTF. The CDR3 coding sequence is TGTGCCAGCAGCGACAGGGACGCCAGGGGCTACACCTTC.

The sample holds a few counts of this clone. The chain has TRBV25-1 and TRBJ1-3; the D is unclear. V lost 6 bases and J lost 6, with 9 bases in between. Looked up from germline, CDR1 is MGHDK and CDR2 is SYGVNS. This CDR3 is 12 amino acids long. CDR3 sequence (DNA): TGTGCCAGCAGGGCTGCAGAAAACACCATATATTTT. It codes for CASRAAENTIYF.

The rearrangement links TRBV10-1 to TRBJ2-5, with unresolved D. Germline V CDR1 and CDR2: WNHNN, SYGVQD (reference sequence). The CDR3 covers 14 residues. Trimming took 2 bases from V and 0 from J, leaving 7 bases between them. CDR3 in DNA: TGCGCCAGCAGTGAGGTGGGCAACCAAGAGACCCAGTACTTC. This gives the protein CASSEVGNQETQYF.

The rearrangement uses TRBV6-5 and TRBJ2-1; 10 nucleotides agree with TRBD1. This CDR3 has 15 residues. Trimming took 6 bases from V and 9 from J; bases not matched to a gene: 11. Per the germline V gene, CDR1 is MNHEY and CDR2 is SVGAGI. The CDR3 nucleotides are TGTGCCAGCAGCAGTGACAGGGGGCCCAGGGGTGAGCAGTTCTTC. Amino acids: CASSSDRGPRGEQFF.

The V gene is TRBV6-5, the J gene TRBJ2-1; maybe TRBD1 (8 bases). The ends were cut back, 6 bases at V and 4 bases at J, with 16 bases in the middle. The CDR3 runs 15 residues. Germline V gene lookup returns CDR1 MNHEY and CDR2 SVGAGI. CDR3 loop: CASSGRTGKYNEQFF. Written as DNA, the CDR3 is TGTGCCAGCAGCGGGAGGACAGGGAAATACAATGAGCAGTTCTTC.

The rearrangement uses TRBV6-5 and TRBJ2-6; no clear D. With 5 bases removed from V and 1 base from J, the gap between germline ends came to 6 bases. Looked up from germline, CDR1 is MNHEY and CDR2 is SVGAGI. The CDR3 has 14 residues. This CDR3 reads CASSRQSGANVLTF. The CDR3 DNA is TGTGCCAGCAGTCGCCAGTCTGGGGCCAACGTCCTGACTTTC.

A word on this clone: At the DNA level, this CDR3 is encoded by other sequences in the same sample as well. The DNA of the CDR3 is TGTGCCAGCAGTCGAGACAGGGTCCTCCGCGAGCAGTACTTC. As protein: CASSRDRVLREQYF. J is TRBJ2-7 and V is TRBV28, with 7 positions matching TRBD1. This CDR3 region has 14 residues. Losses at the gene ends were 5 bases for V and 6 bases for J; bases not matched to a gene: 10. CDR1 MDHEN and CDR2 SYDVKM come from the germline V gene.

The CDR3 here is CASRPTGYVQPQHF. In nucleotides, the CDR3 is TGTGCCAGCAGACCCACAGGGTATGTTCAGCCCCAGCATTTT. The chain links TRBV28 to TRBJ1-5; D may be TRBD1 (6 bases). The CDR3 is 14 amino acids. V lost 6 bases, J lost 6 bases, and 15 bases lay in between. Germline V CDR1 and CDR2: MDHEN, SYDVKM.

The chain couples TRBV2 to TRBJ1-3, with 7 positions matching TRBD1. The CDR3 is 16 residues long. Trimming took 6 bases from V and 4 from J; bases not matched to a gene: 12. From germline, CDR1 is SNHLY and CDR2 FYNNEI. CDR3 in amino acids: CASSAGQVSNGNTIYF. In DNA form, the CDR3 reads TGTGCCAGCAGCGCCGGACAGGTATCTAACGGAAACACCATATATTTT.

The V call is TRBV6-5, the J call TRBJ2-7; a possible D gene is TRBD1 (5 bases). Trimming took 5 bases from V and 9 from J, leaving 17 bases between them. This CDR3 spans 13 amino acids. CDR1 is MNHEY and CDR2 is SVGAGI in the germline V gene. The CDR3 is CASSTDTPVRQYF. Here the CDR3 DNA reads TGTGCCAGCAGTACGGACACTCCCGTTAGGCAGTACTTC.

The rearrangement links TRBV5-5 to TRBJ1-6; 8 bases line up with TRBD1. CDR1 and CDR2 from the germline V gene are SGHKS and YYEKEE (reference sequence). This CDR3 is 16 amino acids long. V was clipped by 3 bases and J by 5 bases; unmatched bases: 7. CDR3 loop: CASSSVTGGNNSPLHF. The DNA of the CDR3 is TGTGCCAGCAGCTCGGTAACAGGGGGGAATAATTCACCCCTCCACTTT.

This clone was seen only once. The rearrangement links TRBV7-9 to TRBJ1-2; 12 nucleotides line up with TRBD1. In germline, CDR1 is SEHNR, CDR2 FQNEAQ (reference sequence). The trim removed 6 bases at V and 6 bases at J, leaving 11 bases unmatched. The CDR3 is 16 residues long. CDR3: CASSGTGGAEFHGYTF. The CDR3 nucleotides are TGTGCCAGCAGTGGGACAGGGGGCGCAGAATTTCATGGCTACACCTTC.

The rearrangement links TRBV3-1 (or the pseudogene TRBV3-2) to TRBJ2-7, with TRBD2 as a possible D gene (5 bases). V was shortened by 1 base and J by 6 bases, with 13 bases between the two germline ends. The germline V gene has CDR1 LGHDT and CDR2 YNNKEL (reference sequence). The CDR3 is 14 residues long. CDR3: CASSQGGRIFEQYF. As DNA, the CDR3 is TGTGCCAGCAGCCAAGGTGGGAGAATATTCGAGCAGTACTTC.

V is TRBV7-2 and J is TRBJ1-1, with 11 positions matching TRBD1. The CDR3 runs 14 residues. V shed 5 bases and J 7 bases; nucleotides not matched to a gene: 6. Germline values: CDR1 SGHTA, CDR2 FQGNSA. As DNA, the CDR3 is TGTGCCAGCAGCCGGGGACAGGGGGAAGTTGAAGCTTTCTTT. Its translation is CASSRGQGEVEAFF.

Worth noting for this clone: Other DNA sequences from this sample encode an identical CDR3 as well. The CDR3 here is CASRGGDYGYTF. CDR3 coding DNA: TGTGCCAGCCGAGGGGGGGACTATGGCTACACCTTC. The chain recombines TRBV3-1 (or the pseudogene TRBV3-2) with TRBJ1-2, with a weak D call TRBD1 (6 bases). The CDR3 is 12 residues long. Germline V CDR1 and CDR2: LGHDT, YNNKEL (reference sequence). Trimming took off 8 bases at V and 3 bases at J, with 10 bases between the two ends.

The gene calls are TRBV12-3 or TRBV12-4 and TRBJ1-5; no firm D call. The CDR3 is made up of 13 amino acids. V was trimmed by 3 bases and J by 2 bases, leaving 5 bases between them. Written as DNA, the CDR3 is TGTGCCAGCAGTTTTCGGGGCAATCAGCCCCAGCATTTT. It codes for CASSFRGNQPQHF.

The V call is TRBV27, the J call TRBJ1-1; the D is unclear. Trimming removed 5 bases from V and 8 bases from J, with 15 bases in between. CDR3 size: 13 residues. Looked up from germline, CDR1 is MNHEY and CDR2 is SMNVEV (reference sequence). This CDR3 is CASSPTNVREAFF. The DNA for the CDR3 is TGTGCCAGCAGTCCCACGAACGTGCGGGAAGCTTTCTTT.